The clone carrying this T cell receptor beta chain was found a few times. This record comes from a study of blood T cell repertoires in COVID-19. Study-level information: Sources were T cells, B-cell-depleted T cells, or PBMCs; the material itself was cDNA or gDNA.

J gave up 9 bases and V 1 base, and 20 bases lay outside the gene matches. Germline lookup yields CDR1 LNHNV and CDR2 YYDKDF (reference sequence). The CDR3 has 19 residues. Seattle patient enrollment occurred during active infection, with longitudinal follow-up thereafter. As originally analysed: Reference gene primers were amplified, and this amplification served to estimate nucleated cell counts. The assay was immunoSEQ multiplex PCR, and TCRdb's table has in-frame clones only and misses some. The D gene and trimming were derived from the DNA, and the V and J assignments and clone size from that table. The data contain roughly 390,000 clones, approximately 87% of them seen just once; the ten biggest clones take up roughly 10%.

The genes are TRBV15 and TRBJ2-1; 8 bases are shared with TRBD2. The clonotype originates from a woman in her twenties or thirties with COVID-19, enrolled during active disease. Sequencing was done on a sample of peripheral blood. The CDR3 nucleotides read TGTGCCACCAGCAGAGTATCGTTTTTAGCAGCGGGAGAGTCGGGTGAGCAGTTCTTC. It yields the protein CATSRVSFLAAGESGEQFF.